This TCR beta chain stems from a study of T cells in women clearing cervical HPV infection. General study results and limits: TRBV6-7 abundance was lower in cases than controls (approximately 0.11% versus 0.16%). Cases and controls were distinguished at AUC about 0.79 by richness and V genes. CIN3+ cases had significantly higher TCR repertoire richness than controls, but evenness did not differ.

Notes on this clone: What it binds is not known. Coverage ceases 3 residues before the CDR3 finishes, and the germline J gene fills in the end.

This CDR3 is 15 amino acids long. Germline V gene data show CDR1 as SGHTA and CDR2 as FQGNSA. V lost 5 bases and J 7 bases, leaving 18 bases between the germline ends. Average input was around 1,100 ng genomic DNA for immunoSEQ TCR beta CDR3 amplification. The method was immunoSEQ multiplex PCR; TCRdb's version includes in-frame clones alone and lacks a portion of them. The sample's table shows approximately 35,000 clones. Sample: blood buffy coat. This chain joins TRBV7-2 and TRBJ2-4; tentatively, D is TRBD2 (6 bases). The sequence was obtained from a woman between 18 and 69 years old with a cervical HPV16 infection that either progressed to CIN3+ or cleared (not recorded which). CDR3 region: CASSGDFTSRNIQYF. Incomplete CDR3 DNA: TGTGCCAGCAGCGGAGACTTTACTAGCCGGAACATT.